Listed here is a single T cell receptor (beta chain). What it binds is not known. The CDR3 covers 13 residues. Germline CDR1 and CDR2: SGDLS and YYNGEE. After removal of 7 bases from V and 6 bases from J, the junction contained 4 bases not matched to a gene. The data were taken from a study of T-cell memory formation after mild COVID-19. Whole-study context: Most TCR clusters belonged to a single donor. Points from the study as a whole: Among contracting clones, CD4+ were mainly CM/EM and CD8+ enriched in EMRA. Within pre-infection memory, some responding clones were found, suggesting cross-reactive memory joined.

TCRdb reprocessed the 5' RACE reads with MiXCR, giving one entry per CDR3 protein. The table records fewer than 50,000 distinct CDR3 sequences, 9.5% of them present only once. The TCR comes from an adult woman who had mild COVID-19 (a few samples of this study predate the infection). Cell type and time point are not known. The specimen sequenced was PBMCs or a T cell subset sorted from them (not recorded which). The V gene is TRBV9, the J gene TRBJ2-2; 9 bases align to TRBD2. CDR3 sequence: CASRSGSPGELFF. In DNA, the CDR3 is TGTGCCAGCCGTAGCGGGAGCCCCGGGGAGCTGTTTTTT.